This T cell receptor (beta chain) was retrieved from a study of blood T cell repertoires in COVID-19. Study overall: The cDNA or gDNA used as material had been derived from T cells, B-cell-depleted T cells, or PBMCs.

The table came from immunoSEQ multiplex PCR; TCRdb's copy has only in-frame clones and leaves some out. The sample has over 130,000 clones, about four fifths seen once. The CDR3 is made up of 11 amino acids. Germline V gives CDR1 ENHRY, CDR2 SYGVKD. The V and J ends lost 8 bases and 4 bases respectively, with 6 bases between them. Specimen: peripheral blood. J is TRBJ1-3 and V is TRBV10-3; tentatively, D is TRBD1 (6 bases). The clonotype originates from a man between 25 and 39 years old with COVID-19, enrolled during active disease. CDR3: CAIGTGNTIYF. The CDR3 nucleotides are TGTGCCATCGGGACAGGAAACACCATATATTTT.